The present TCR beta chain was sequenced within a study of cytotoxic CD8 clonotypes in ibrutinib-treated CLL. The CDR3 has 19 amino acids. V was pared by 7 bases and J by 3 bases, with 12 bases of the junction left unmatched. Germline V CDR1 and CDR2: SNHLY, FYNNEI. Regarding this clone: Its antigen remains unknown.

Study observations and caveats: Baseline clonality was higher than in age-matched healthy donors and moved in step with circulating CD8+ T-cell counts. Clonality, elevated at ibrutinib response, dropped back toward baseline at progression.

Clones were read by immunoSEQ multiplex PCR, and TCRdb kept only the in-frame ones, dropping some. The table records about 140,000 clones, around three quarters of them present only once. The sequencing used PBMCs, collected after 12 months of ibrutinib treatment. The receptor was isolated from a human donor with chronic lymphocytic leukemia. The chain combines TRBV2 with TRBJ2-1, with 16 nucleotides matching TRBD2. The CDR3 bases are TGTGCCAGCAAGGGGACTAGCGGGGGGGCGTCTGGACTCTACAATGAGCAGTTCTTC. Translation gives CASKGTSGGASGLYNEQFF.